These 5 T cell receptor beta chains originate from one sample sequenced in a study of response to subunit inactivated influenza vaccine. TCRdb re-called the RT-PCR reads through MiXCR, storing one row per CDR3 protein. The data contain more than 600,000 distinct CDR3 sequences, roughly 18% of them singletons. Sequencing was performed on PBMCs from blood, taken roughly 5 days after vaccination. These receptor sequences come from a man between 45 and 60 years old who received an inactivated influenza vaccine.

The V and J genes are TRBV15 and TRBJ2-7; D is unclear. The CDR3 length is 14 residues. V was clipped by 0 bases and J by 0 bases, with 6 bases between them. Germline V CDR1 and CDR2: LNHNV, YYDKDF (reference sequence). CDR3 amino acids: CATSREASSYEQYF. The CDR3 coding sequence is TGTGCCACCAGCAGAGAGGCCAGCTCCTACGAGCAGTACTTC.

The CDR3 protein is CASSRTPASINQPQHF. The DNA for the CDR3 is TGTGCCAGCTCAAGGACACCCGCTAGCATCAATCAGCCCCAGCATTTT. The chain employs TRBV18 and TRBJ1-5, with D possibly being TRBD1 (5 bases). V was trimmed by 5 bases and J by 3 bases, leaving 17 bases between them. The germline V gene has CDR1 KGHSH and CDR2 LQKENI. CDR3 length: 16 residues.

The V call is TRBV24-1, the J call TRBJ2-3; D possibly uses TRBD1 or TRBD2 (5 bases each). Germline V gene sequence: CDR1 KGHDR, CDR2 SFDVKD. V lost 3 bases and J 2 bases, leaving 14 bases between the germline ends. This CDR3 is built from 16 residues. The CDR3 sequence: CATSDPGTKVTDTQYF. DNA for the CDR3: TGTGCCACCAGTGATCCCGGGACCAAAGTCACAGATACGCAGTATTTT.

V and J are TRBV5-5 and TRBJ2-2; 9 nucleotides agree with TRBD1. The CDR3 consists of 16 residues. Trimming removed 4 bases from V and 6 bases from J; junction bases left unmatched: 10. Germline V CDR1 and CDR2: SGHKS, YYEKEE (reference sequence). Here the CDR3 DNA reads TGTGCCAGCAGCCTCGCCGGGACAGGGTCATCCGGGGAGCTGTTTTTT. Protein: CASSLAGTGSSGELFF.

There are a few counts of this clonotype. This chain uses TRBV5-1 with TRBJ2-3; D tentatively reads TRBD1 or TRBD2 (5 bases each). There are 13 residues in the CDR3. Between the trimmed V and J ends, which lost 7 bases and 0 bases, there was a span of 9 bases. The germline V gene encodes CDR1 SGHRS and CDR2 YFSETQ. The CDR3 is CASRDVSTDTQYF. As DNA, the CDR3 is TGCGCCAGCCGGGACGTGAGCACAGATACGCAGTATTTT.